This T cell receptor (beta chain) was captured in a study of cytomegalovirus exposure and HLA in healthy donors (dated by TCRdb to 2016 to 2017). For the wider study: An earlier analysis of several hundred of the donors reported about 260 Gb of sequence data and around 100 million unique TCR beta sequences obtained from about 200 million T cells. The number of donors typed differed by locus, with 629-630 for A, B, C, DRB1 and DQB1, roughly 550 for DQA1, some 570 for DPA1, and approximately 470 for DPB1. An earlier analysis of 587 of the donors used high-throughput TCR beta sequencing to judge whether each TCR beta V gene segment behaved as functional or pseudogenic. The aim of the study was to test whether cataloging public T cell receptors could identify signatures of past pathogen exposure. Every discovery cohort repertoire had been produced on one sequencing platform. The later analysis used no new phenotypic data to find candidate immune exposures, relying instead on TCR beta sequences and their occurrence across donors. Alongside the repertoire data, information on donor age, sex, ethnicity and CMV serostatus was compiled. Roughly 5 DR-DQ haplotypes were handled as single units for association and clustering, since linkage in the cohort was strong. Class I and class II HLA loci were covered by the typing at four-digit resolution. A later analysis re-analyzed previously published TCR beta repertoires from roughly 600 donors and added high-resolution HLA genotyping to study TCR occurrence patterns. Of the approximately 400 genotyped donors, about 84% fell in the genetic ancestry cluster associated with self-reported Caucasian donors. High-throughput TCR immunosequencing, statistical association of individual TCRs with disease status, and machine learning were combined to predict cytomegalovirus infection status. On average, roughly 240,000 unique TCR beta nucleotide sequences were sequenced per donor among some 420 genotyped donors of the cohort, with around 19% of those sequences being non-productive. An early release covering over 500 HLA-typed donors comprised approximately 300 gigabases of sequencing data and 85 million to 100 million unique TCR sequences. A later genetic analysis took genome-wide SNP genotypes for about three fifths of the roughly 670 donors and used that subset as a discovery cohort. The study profiled the T cell repertoires of 500 to 800 subjects by immunosequencing and related them to cytomegalovirus serostatus. In addition to the first cohort of around 670 subjects, a separate validation cohort of 120 different subjects was used. The research as a whole found: A later genetic analysis reported fewer N-insertions in productive TCRs among donors in an Asian-associated ancestry cluster than the roughly 620-donor mean. The authors suggested that the approach could potentially be generalized to other disease states and immunological phenotypes. The classifier was reported to diagnose cytomegalovirus status with high specificity and sensitivity in both the original and validation cohorts. Correlated functional status among segregating V segments might reflect linkage disequilibrium, but an unknown experimental factor could not be ruled out. An earlier analysis of approximately 540 of the donors showed that most TCR beta V segments appeared in productive rearrangements either about 90% or about 30% of the time, which broadly matched IMGT annotations. In a later analysis, the rate of TCR association differed among HLA loci, with DRB1 alleles having the most associated TCRs and HLA-C alleles having the fewest. Because counts were too low, seventeen rarely observed V segments, including chromosome 9 orphons, were excluded from the earlier analysis of under 650 of the donors. The study listed 164 TCR beta chains as associated with cytomegalovirus. Sequencing depth was assumed to be roughly uniform across donors in the presence/absence analyses, though that assumption may not hold. Compared with equally common non-associated chains, HLA-associated TCR beta chains in a later analysis were more clonally expanded and had lower generation probabilities. For the cohort, immune exposure information was limited to CMV serostatus. This cohort had only TCR beta chains sequenced, and the lack of alpha or paired-chain data limited which features could be detected. Some IMGT-functional V segments, including TRBV6-2 and TRBV6-3, could not be distinguished by the 87-base-pair reads and were therefore excluded. Most TCR sequences were observed very rarely across donors, whereas some public TCRs were present in many individuals. Because some donors lacked HLA typing at each locus, the association tests relied only on the typed subset. According to a later analysis, parvovirus B19, influenza, CMV and Epstein-Barr virus appeared linked to several top co-occurrence clusters. A few of the identified cytomegalovirus-associated TCR beta chains were confirmed in vitro to be specific for cytomegalovirus antigens. When HLA alleles, especially DR and DQ, strongly co-occurred, TCR associations were difficult to assign to individual alleles. According to a later analysis, most CMV-associated TCR beta chains appeared to be HLA-restricted, and the HLA associations seemed to be driven largely by CMV exposure. A further reported finding was that TCR beta sequences accurately predicted the HLA-A and HLA-B alleles for most subjects in the first cohort. V-gene and J-gene trimming of TCR beta chains was associated with a missense DCLRE1C variant in a later genetic analysis, and the association was replicated in an independent cohort. A later analysis associated roughly 17,000 TCR beta sequences with specific HLA alleles at a false discovery rate of 0.05. The sequencing pipeline was judged likely to have produced a cluster of highly shared sequence variants as a technical artifact.

The cohort was made up of 666 healthy bone marrow donors. Cohort members were all nominally healthy when sampled, although unrecorded immune exposures were likely present. CMV serostatus was positive for around 310 and negative for about 55% of the roughly 670 cohort members, and was not recorded for this donor. Each donor provided a peripheral blood sample, and peripheral blood mononuclear cells were used for TCR beta sequencing. Genomic DNA extraction from the blood cell samples was performed with the Qiagen DNeasy Blood Extraction Kit. As for this clone: Its target antigen remains unknown. Nothing much larger sits one base from this clone, and base qualities are not available.

Library prep was done by the immunoSEQ multiplex PCR assay. The multiplex PCR relied on a mix of 60 forward primers for TCR Vbeta segments and 13 reverse primers for TCR Jbeta segments. A multiplex PCR assay on genomic DNA amplified the CDR3 region of rearranged TCR beta genes. The amplified TCR beta libraries were sequenced on the Illumina HiSeq System as 87-base-pair reads. The original pipeline was this. Across the 600 to 700 repertoires, a later analysis counted 60 million to 90 million unique TCR beta chains, around 10 million of which were shared by at least two donors. A nearest-neighbor algorithm error-corrected the raw reads and collapsed the reads into unique sequences, merging closely related sequences to remove PCR and sequencing errors. V, D and J gene segments were assigned by aligning CDR3 sequences to IMGT reference sequences. For a sequence to be retained, at least a six-nucleotide match to both a V gene segment and a J gene segment was required. A rearrangement was called productive if the CDR3 had no stop codons and remained in frame with V and J, and every other rearrangement was called non-productive. CDR3 was defined according to IMGT convention as the region running from the second conserved V-encoded cysteine to the conserved J-encoded phenylalanine. Sequences without an unambiguous match to a single V gene segment were excluded from the earlier analysis of over 500 of the donors. An earlier analysis of a few hundred of the donors called V segments functional above 56.7% productive rearrangements and segregating when the between-donor standard deviation exceeded 5%. A statistical classification framework was built to diagnose cytomegalovirus status from the catalog of TCR beta chain sequences. In a later analysis, V and J genes were assigned by comparing TCR nucleotide sequences against IMGT/GENE-DB human TR gene sequences. A later analysis assigned CDR3 sequences and most-parsimonious VDJ recombination scenarios with the TCRdist pipeline. In a later analysis, each TCR beta chain was defined by its CDR3 amino acid sequence together with its V-gene family, and reads lacking a unique V-gene family were excluded. To address suspected cross-contamination and a sequencing artifact, a later analysis removed roughly 640 highly shared, low-generation-probability nucleotide sequences. A later analysis calculated a clonal expansion index for each public chain from normalized within-repertoire ranks of inferred template counts. In a later analysis, generation probabilities were computed using a VDJ recombination model fitted to out-of-frame rearrangements, and the results were checked against IGoR. A later analysis scored TCR-TCR, TCR-HLA and TCR-CMV co-occurrence with hypergeometric tests, applying a repertoire-size bias correction to TCR pairs. In a later analysis, false discovery rates were estimated by permuting HLA or CMV assignments 20 times. In a later analysis, co-occurring TCRs were grouped with DBSCAN, and TCRdist sequence similarity was added when clustering was performed within HLA-allele-positive subsets. Repertoires with fewer than 30,000 or more than 120,000 public chains, plus five repertoires with anomalous nucleotide sharing, were excluded from co-occurrence clustering. This immuneACCESS table, as held by TCRdb, lists in-frame sequences with V and J called but not all clones. Of the missing ones, under half trace to an unresolved V gene in checked studies; the others have no known cause. V, J and clone size reflect that table, while D and trimming were determined from the DNA. The sample yields about 120,000 clones; 74% were counted once. Approximately 2% of the sample is in the top ten clones.

The germline V gene (reference sequence) specifies SEHNR as CDR1 and FQNEAQ as CDR2. The CDR3 measures 15 amino acids from cysteine to phenylalanine. The kept DNA is CDR3 alone, 45 bases in frame from the first base. V and J are trimmed by 4 bases and 4 bases, and the gene matches miss 9 bases of the junction. This sequence uses TRBV7-9 and TRBJ2-7; 8 middle bases align to TRBD1. Material for sequencing was PBMCs. This sequence originates from a human donor in good health. The CDR3 in this case is CASSSTGGNGYEQYF. The DNA sequence is as follows: TGTGCCAGCAGCTCCACAGGGGGAAATGGGTACGAGCAGTACTTC.